This is a list of T cell receptor beta chains from one sample in a study of blood T cell repertoires in COVID-19. Data came from immunoSEQ multiplex PCR; TCRdb stores just in-frame clones and leaves some out. The sample includes about 250,000 clones, approximately 85% seen only once; the top ten take 0.75% to 0.95%. Material: peripheral blood. The receptors originated from a human donor with COVID-19, enrolled during active disease. The donor label of this sample is uncertain. The CDR3 runs from the conserved cysteine through the conserved F or W. The D gene is left open where the match is weak. Not every row has a clone size; where given, it reads once, few, many or a size class.

J: TRBJ1-6; size: NA; D: TRBD1; V: TRBV3-1/TRBV3-2; CDR3: CASGGQNNSPLHF; DNA: TGTGCCAGCGGGGGACAGAATAATTCACCCCTCCACTTT
J: TRBJ1-2; size: once; D: NA; V: TRBV5-1; CDR3: CASSLGPEIDYGYTF; DNA: TGCGCCAGCAGCTTGGGCCCGGAGATCGACTATGGCTACACCTTC
J: TRBJ1-1; size: once; D: TRBD1; V: TRBV29-1; CDR3: CSARTGGNTEAFF; DNA: TGCAGCGCCCGGACAGGGGGTAACACTGAAGCTTTCTTT
J: TRBJ1-2; size: once; D: NA; V: TRBV2; CDR3: CASSESGRLAYGYTF; DNA: TGTGCCAGCAGTGAAAGCGGCAGATTAGCCTATGGCTACACCTTC
J: TRBJ1-6; size: NA; D: TRBD1; V: TRBV27; CDR3: CASSFNRGRDSPLHF; DNA: TGTGCCAGCAGTTTCAACAGGGGGAGGGATTCACCCCTCCACTTT
J: TRBJ2-6; size: NA; D: TRBD1; V: TRBV11-3; CDR3: CASSLGQGVRSGANVLTF; DNA: TGTGCCAGCAGCTTGGGGCAGGGGGTTCGCTCTGGGGCCAACGTCCTGACTTTC
J: TRBJ1-5; size: many; D: NA; V: TRBV28; CDR3: CATLLYGRATSNQPQHF; DNA: TGTGCCACCTTGCTTTACGGCAGGGCGACTAGCAATCAGCCCCAGCATTTT
J: TRBJ2-1; size: NA; D: NA; V: TRBV21-1; CDR3: CASSPPQGLAGGSLRNEQFF; DNA: TGTGCCAGCAGCCCCCCACAGGGGTTAGCGGGAGGTTCCTTGAGGAATGAGCAGTTCTTC
J: TRBJ1-2; size: NA; D: TRBD1; V: TRBV5-1; CDR3: CASGQGNYGYTF; DNA: TGCGCCAGCGGACAGGGAAACTATGGCTACACCTTC
J: TRBJ2-6; size: many; D: NA; V: TRBV13; CDR3: CASSLQGSGANVLTF; DNA: TGTGCCAGCAGCTTACAGGGCTCTGGGGCCAACGTCCTGACTTTC
J: TRBJ2-3; size: once; D: TRBD2; V: TRBV7-3; CDR3: CASSPGPPGGTQYF; DNA: TGTGCCAGCAGCCCGGGACCCCCGGGAGGTACGCAGTATTTT
J: TRBJ2-7; size: NA; D: TRBD1; V: TRBV29-1; CDR3: CSVAGTASYEQYF; DNA: TGCAGCGTAGCCGGGACAGCTAGCTACGAGCAGTACTTC
J: TRBJ1-3; size: NA; D: NA; V: TRBV7-9; CDR3: CASSLALGSGNTIYF; DNA: TGTGCCAGCAGCTTAGCTCTCGGCTCTGGAAACACCATATATTTT
J: TRBJ1-2; size: NA; D: NA; V: TRBV4-3; CDR3: CASSQDNGGARNGYTF; DNA: TGCGCCAGCAGCCAAGATAATGGGGGCGCGAGGAATGGCTACACCTTC
J: TRBJ1-5; size: NA; D: TRBD1; V: TRBV5-6; CDR3: CASSSMTGEDQPQHF; DNA: TGTGCCAGCAGCTCTATGACAGGGGAGGACCAGCCCCAGCATTTT
J: TRBJ2-1; size: NA; D: TRBD1; V: TRBV7-2; CDR3: CANGRDRGGNEQFF; DNA: TGTGCCAACGGCCGGGACAGGGGTGGCAATGAGCAGTTCTTC
J: TRBJ1-5; size: NA; D: TRBD1; V: TRBV12-5; CDR3: CASVLQGAISQPQHF; DNA: TGTGCTAGTGTCCTACAGGGGGCGATCAGTCAGCCCCAGCATTTT
J: TRBJ2-4; size: NA; D: TRBD2; V: TRBV6-4; CDR3: CASSEEVGSGRLYF; DNA: TGTGCCAGCAGTGAAGAGGTAGGGAGCGGGAGATTGTACTTC
J: TRBJ1-1; size: NA; D: NA; V: TRBV3-1/TRBV3-2; CDR3: CASSQVGYGGTEAFF; DNA: TGTGCCAGCAGCCAAGTAGGGTATGGGGGGACTGAAGCTTTCTTT
J: TRBJ2-2; size: few; D: TRBD1; V: TRBV9; CDR3: CASSVAGQGKAGELFF; DNA: TGTGCCAGCAGCGTAGCCGGACAGGGGAAGGCCGGGGAGCTGTTTTTT
J: TRBJ1-2; size: NA; D: TRBD1; V: TRBV7-3; CDR3: CASSLGQRNEGYTF; DNA: TGTGCCAGCAGCTTGGGACAGCGGAATGAAGGCTACACCTTC
J: TRBJ2-7; size: few; D: TRBD1; V: TRBV9; CDR3: CASSVSGTATYEQYF; DNA: TGTGCCAGCAGCGTATCCGGGACAGCTACATACGAGCAGTACTTC
J: TRBJ1-6; size: once; D: NA; V: TRBV2; CDR3: CASREDSLSYNSPLHF; DNA: TGTGCCAGCAGGGAGGACAGTCTCTCCTATAATTCACCCCTCCACTTT
J: TRBJ2-3; size: NA; D: NA; V: TRBV6-6; CDR3: CASSRSGTDTQYF; DNA: TGTGCCAGCAGCCGCTCAGGCACAGATACGCAGTATTTT
J: TRBJ2-7; size: NA; D: NA; V: TRBV5-1; CDR3: CASSEDSEQYF; DNA: TGCGCCAGCAGCGAGGACAGTGAGCAGTACTTC
J: TRBJ1-1; size: few; D: NA; V: TRBV19; CDR3: CASSIEVGMNTEAFF; DNA: TGTGCCAGTAGTATCGAGGTCGGGATGAACACTGAAGCTTTCTTT
J: TRBJ1-2; size: NA; D: TRBD1; V: TRBV19; CDR3: CASSIWSQGDEGYTF; DNA: TGTGCCAGTAGTATTTGGTCCCAGGGGGATGAGGGCTACACCTTC
J: TRBJ2-6; size: once; D: TRBD1; V: TRBV4-3; CDR3: CASSQDAAEQGIISGANVLTF; DNA: TGCGCCAGCAGCCAAGACGCGGCAGAACAGGGGATTATATCTGGGGCCAACGTCCTGACTTTC
J: TRBJ2-1; size: NA; D: TRBD1; V: TRBV6-2/TRBV6-3; CDR3: CASSPGTGGDNEQFF; DNA: TGTGCCAGCAGCCCCGGGACAGGGGGTGATAATGAGCAGTTCTTC
J: TRBJ1-5; size: NA; D: TRBD1; V: TRBV28; CDR3: CASSTRGTGQNQPQHF; DNA: TGTGCCAGCAGTACGCGAGGGACAGGCCAGAATCAGCCCCAGCATTTT
J: TRBJ1-1; size: NA; D: TRBD1; V: TRBV5-8; CDR3: CASSLYRGTENTEAFF; DNA: TGTGCCAGCAGCTTGTACCGGGGGACAGAGAACACTGAAGCTTTCTTT
J: TRBJ1-1; size: NA; D: NA; V: TRBV11-2; CDR3: CASSLRGNTEAFF; DNA: TGTGCCAGCAGCCTTCGGGGGAACACTGAAGCTTTCTTT
J: TRBJ2-5; size: NA; D: NA; V: TRBV12-3/TRBV12-4; CDR3: CASSLDEETQYF; DNA: TGTGCCAGCAGTTTAGACGAGGAGACCCAGTACTTC
J: TRBJ1-1; size: NA; D: NA; V: TRBV28; CDR3: CASSSGQNTEAFF; DNA: TGTGCCAGCAGTTCAGGACAGAACACTGAAGCTTTCTTT
J: TRBJ1-2; size: NA; D: TRBD1; V: TRBV6-5; CDR3: CASSYYRGSNYGYTF; DNA: TGTGCCAGCAGTTACTACAGGGGATCCAACTATGGCTACACCTTC
J: TRBJ2-3; size: NA; D: TRBD2; V: TRBV2; CDR3: CASRNGLAGSSTDTQYF; DNA: TGTGCCAGCAGAAACGGACTAGCGGGATCTAGCACAGATACGCAGTATTTT
J: TRBJ2-7; size: NA; D: NA; V: TRBV24-1; CDR3: CATSDLRTATYEQYF; DNA: TGTGCCACCAGTGATTTGCGGACTGCTACCTACGAGCAGTACTTC